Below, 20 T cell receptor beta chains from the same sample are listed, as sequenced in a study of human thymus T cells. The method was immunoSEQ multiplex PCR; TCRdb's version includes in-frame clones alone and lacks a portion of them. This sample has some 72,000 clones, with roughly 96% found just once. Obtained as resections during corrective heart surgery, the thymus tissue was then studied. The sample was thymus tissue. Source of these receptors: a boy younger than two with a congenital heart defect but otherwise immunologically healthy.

CDR3: CASSQVGGGPKKYNEQFF. The CDR3 nucleotides read TGTGCCAGCAGCCAAGTGGGGGGCGGGCCCAAGAAATACAATGAGCAGTTCTTC. This chain links TRBV4-2 with TRBJ2-1; D might be TRBD1 or TRBD2, each matching 6 bases. Per germline, CDR1 LGHNA and CDR2 YNFKEQ. Trimming removed 1 base from V and 4 bases from J, with 20 bases in between. This CDR3 is built from 18 residues.

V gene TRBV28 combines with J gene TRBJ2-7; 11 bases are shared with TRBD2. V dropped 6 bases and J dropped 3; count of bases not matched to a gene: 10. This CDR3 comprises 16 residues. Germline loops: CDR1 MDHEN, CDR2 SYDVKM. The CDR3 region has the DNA TGTGCCAGCAGCGCACACGGGACTAGCGGCGTCTACGAGCAGTACTTC. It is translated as CASSAHGTSGVYEQYF.

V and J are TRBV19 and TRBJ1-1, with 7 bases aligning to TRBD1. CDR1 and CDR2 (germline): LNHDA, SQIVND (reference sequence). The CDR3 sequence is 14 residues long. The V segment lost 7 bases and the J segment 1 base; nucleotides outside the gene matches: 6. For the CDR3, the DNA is TGTGCCAGTACCCTCCGGACAGGGAACACTGAAGCTTTCTTT. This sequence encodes CASTLRTGNTEAFF.

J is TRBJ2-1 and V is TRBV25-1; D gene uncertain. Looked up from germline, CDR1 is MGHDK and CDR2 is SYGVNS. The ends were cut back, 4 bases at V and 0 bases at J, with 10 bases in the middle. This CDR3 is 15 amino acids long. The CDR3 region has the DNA TGTGCCAGCAGTGCTGCCCCGAGCTCCTACAATGAGCAGTTCTTC. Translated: CASSAAPSSYNEQFF.

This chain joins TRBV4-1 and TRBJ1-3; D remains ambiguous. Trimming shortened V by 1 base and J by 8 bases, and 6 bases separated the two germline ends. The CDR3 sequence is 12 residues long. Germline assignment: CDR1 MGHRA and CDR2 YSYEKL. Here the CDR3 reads CASSQAGDTIYF. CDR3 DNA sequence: TGCGCCAGCAGCCAAGCCGGGGACACCATATATTTT.

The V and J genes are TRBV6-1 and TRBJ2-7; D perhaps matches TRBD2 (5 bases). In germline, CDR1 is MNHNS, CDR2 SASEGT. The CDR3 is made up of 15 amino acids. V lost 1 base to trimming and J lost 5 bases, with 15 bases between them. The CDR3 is CASSEVAGAWNEQYF. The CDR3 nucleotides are TGTGCCAGCAGTGAAGTTGCGGGCGCGTGGAACGAGCAGTACTTC.

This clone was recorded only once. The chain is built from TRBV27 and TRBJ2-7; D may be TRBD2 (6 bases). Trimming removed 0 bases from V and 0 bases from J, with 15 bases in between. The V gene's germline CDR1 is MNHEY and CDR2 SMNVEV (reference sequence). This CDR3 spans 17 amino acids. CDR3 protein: CASSLSAREQSSYEQYF. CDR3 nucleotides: TGTGCCAGCAGTTTATCTGCTCGGGAGCAGAGCTCCTACGAGCAGTACTTC.

The DNA for the CDR3 is TGCGCCAGCAGCCAAGTGCGGTCGGGCGAGCAGTACTTC. This sequence encodes CASSQVRSGEQYF. The J gene is TRBJ2-7, the V gene TRBV4-1, with D hard to call. Germline V lookup: CDR1 MGHRA, CDR2 YSYEKL. CDR3 size: 13 residues. Trimming cost V 1 base and J 6 bases, with 10 bases left between them.

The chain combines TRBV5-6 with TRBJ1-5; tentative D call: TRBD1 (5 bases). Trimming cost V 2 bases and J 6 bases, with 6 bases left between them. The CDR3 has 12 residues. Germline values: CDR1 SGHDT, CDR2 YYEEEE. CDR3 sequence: CASSFRGQPQHF. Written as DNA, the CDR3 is TGTGCCAGCAGCTTTAGGGGTCAGCCCCAGCATTTT.

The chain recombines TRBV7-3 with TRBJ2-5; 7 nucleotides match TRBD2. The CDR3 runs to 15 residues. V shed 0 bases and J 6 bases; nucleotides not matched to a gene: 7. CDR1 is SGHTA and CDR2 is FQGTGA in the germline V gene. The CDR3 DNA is TGTGCCAGCAGCTTAACGTTGGCTAGCGGACAGACCCAGTACTTC. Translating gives CASSLTLASGQTQYF.

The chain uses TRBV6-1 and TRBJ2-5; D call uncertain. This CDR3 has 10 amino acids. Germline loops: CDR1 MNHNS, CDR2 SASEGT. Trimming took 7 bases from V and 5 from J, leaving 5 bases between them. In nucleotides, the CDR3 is TGTGCCAGCAACCGCGAGACCCAGTACTTC. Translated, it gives CASNRETQYF.

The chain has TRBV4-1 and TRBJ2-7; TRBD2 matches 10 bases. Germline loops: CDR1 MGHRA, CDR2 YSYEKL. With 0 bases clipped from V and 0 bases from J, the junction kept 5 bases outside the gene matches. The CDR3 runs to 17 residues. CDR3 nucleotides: TGCGCCAGCAGCCAAGATCGTAGCGGGAGGCCCTCCTACGAGCAGTACTTC. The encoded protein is CASSQDRSGRPSYEQYF.

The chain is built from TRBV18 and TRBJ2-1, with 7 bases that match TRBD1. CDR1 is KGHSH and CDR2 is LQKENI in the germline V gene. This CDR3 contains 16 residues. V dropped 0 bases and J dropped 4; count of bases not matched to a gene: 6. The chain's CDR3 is CASSPPGDSAYNEQFF. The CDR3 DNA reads TGTGCCAGCTCACCACCGGGGGACAGCGCTTACAATGAGCAGTTCTTC.

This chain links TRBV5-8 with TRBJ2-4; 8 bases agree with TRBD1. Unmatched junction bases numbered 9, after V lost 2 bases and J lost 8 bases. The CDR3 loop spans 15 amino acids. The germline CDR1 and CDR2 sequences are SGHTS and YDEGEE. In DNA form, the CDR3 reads TGTGCCAGCAGCTTAGAGGTCGTGGGACAGGACATTCAGTACTTC. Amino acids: CASSLEVVGQDIQYF.

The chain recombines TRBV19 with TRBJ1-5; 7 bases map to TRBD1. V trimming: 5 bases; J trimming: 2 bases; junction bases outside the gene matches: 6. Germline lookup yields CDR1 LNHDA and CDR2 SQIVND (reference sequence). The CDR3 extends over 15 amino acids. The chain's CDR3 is CASSPRGQRNQPQHF. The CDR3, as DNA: TGTGCCAGTAGTCCCCGGGGACAGCGCAATCAGCCCCAGCATTTT.

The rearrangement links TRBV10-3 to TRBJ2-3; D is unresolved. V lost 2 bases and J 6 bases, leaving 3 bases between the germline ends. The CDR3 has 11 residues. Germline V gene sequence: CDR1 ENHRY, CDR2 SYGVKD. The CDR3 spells CAISEGDTQYF. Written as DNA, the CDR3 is TGTGCCATCAGTGAGGGGGATACGCAGTATTTT.

In DNA, the CDR3 is TGTGCCAGCAGCCTCCCCCACACAGATACGCAGTATTTT. Protein product: CASSLPHTDTQYF. The rearrangement joins TRBV11-2 to TRBJ2-3; D is uncertain. The germline gives CDR1 SGHAT, CDR2 FQNNGV. V was clipped by 5 bases and J by 2 bases, with 8 bases between them. The CDR3 loop spans 13 amino acids.

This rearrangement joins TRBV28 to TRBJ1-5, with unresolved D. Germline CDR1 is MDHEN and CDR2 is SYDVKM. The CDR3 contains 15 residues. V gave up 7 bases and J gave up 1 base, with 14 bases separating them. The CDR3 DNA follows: TGTGCCAGCAATCTAGCAGAGCTGAGCAATCAGCCCCAGCATTTT. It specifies CASNLAELSNQPQHF.

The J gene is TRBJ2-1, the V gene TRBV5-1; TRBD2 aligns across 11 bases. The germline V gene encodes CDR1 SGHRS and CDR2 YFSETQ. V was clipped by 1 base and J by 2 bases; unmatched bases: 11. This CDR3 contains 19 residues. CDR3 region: CASSLIASGGPRTYNEQFF. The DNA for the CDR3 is TGCGCCAGCAGCTTGATCGCTAGCGGGGGGCCAAGAACCTACAATGAGCAGTTCTTC.

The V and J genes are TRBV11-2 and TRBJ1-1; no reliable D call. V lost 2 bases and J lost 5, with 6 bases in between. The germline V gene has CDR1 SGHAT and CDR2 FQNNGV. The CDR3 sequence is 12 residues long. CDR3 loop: CASSLLGTEAFF. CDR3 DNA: TGTGCCAGCAGCTTATTAGGGACTGAAGCTTTCTTT.